These T cell receptor beta chains were read from a single sample in a study of neurological immune-mediated disorders. TCRdb ran MiXCR on the 5' RACE reads and lists one entry per CDR3 protein. The sample has about 62,000 distinct CDR3 sequences; around 4.8% are singletons. The specimen was PBMCs. Receptor source: a woman aged 45-59 years with multiple sclerosis. Both conserved end residues are part of each CDR3. Fields, in order: J gene, clone size, D gene, V gene, CDR3 DNA, CDR3 protein. A D gene is named only where the DNA matches it firmly. A clone size is listed for some rows: how often the clone was seen (once, few, many), or a class if it is expanded.

J gene: TRBJ2-1; clone size: many; D gene: -; V gene: TRBV4-1; CDR3 DNA: TGCGCCAGCAGCCAAGACAGGTCGGGGACATGGGATGAGCAGTTCTTC; CDR3 protein: CASSQDRSGTWDEQFF
J gene: TRBJ2-2; clone size: -; D gene: -; V gene: TRBV10-3; CDR3 DNA: TGTGCCATCAGACCCAATGACTGGAACACCGGGGAGCTGTTTTTT; CDR3 protein: CAIRPNDWNTGELFF
J gene: TRBJ2-3; clone size: many; D gene: -; V gene: TRBV7-9; CDR3 DNA: TGTGCCAGCAGCCGGACAGAAACTAGCACAGATACGCAGTATTTT; CDR3 protein: CASSRTETSTDTQYF
J gene: TRBJ1-5; clone size: many; D gene: TRBD1; V gene: TRBV4-1; CDR3 DNA: TGCGCCAGCAGCCTTCGACAGGGCGGAGATCAGCCCCAGCATTTT; CDR3 protein: CASSLRQGGDQPQHF
J gene: TRBJ2-3; clone size: -; D gene: -; V gene: TRBV20-1; CDR3 DNA: TGCAGTGCTAAGGGGGATAGCACAGATACGCAGTATTTT; CDR3 protein: CSAKGDSTDTQYF
J gene: TRBJ2-4; clone size: many; D gene: -; V gene: TRBV7-2; CDR3 DNA: TGTGCCAGCAGCTTAGAGGGGACAAGTCAGTACTTC; CDR3 protein: CASSLEGTSQYF
J gene: TRBJ2-1; clone size: many; D gene: TRBD2; V gene: TRBV9; CDR3 DNA: TGTGCCAGCAGCGCCCCCCTAGCGGGGGGCTACAATGAGCAGTTCTTC; CDR3 protein: CASSAPLAGGYNEQFF
J gene: TRBJ2-2; clone size: many; D gene: -; V gene: TRBV28; CDR3 DNA: TGTGCCAGCAGTTACGGGGGTAGTGGGACCGGGGAGCTGTTTTTT; CDR3 protein: CASSYGGSGTGELFF
J gene: TRBJ1-6; clone size: many; D gene: -; V gene: TRBV5-1; CDR3 DNA: TGCGCCAGCAGCTCACAGCTTAATTCACCCCTCCACTTT; CDR3 protein: CASSSQLNSPLHF
J gene: TRBJ1-5; clone size: many; D gene: -; V gene: TRBV6-2/TRBV6-3; CDR3 DNA: TGTGCCAGCAGTTTCAGTCAGAATCAGCCCCAGCATTTT; CDR3 protein: CASSFSQNQPQHF
J gene: TRBJ2-5; clone size: many; D gene: -; V gene: TRBV29-1; CDR3 DNA: TGCAGCGTTGCAGGCGGGGGCGGGGAGACCCAGTACTTC; CDR3 protein: CSVAGGGGETQYF
J gene: TRBJ1-3; clone size: many; D gene: TRBD1; V gene: TRBV11-1; CDR3 DNA: TGTGCCAGCAGCGACAGGGGGCGCGGAAACACCATATATTTT; CDR3 protein: CASSDRGRGNTIYF
J gene: TRBJ2-5; clone size: many; D gene: -; V gene: TRBV9; CDR3 DNA: TGTGCCAGCAGCGTAGAGGTTGAGGGGAAGACCCAGTACTTC; CDR3 protein: CASSVEVEGKTQYF
J gene: TRBJ2-3; clone size: many; D gene: -; V gene: TRBV20-1; CDR3 DNA: TGCAGTGCTACGACTGGGACCCGCACAGATACGCAGTATTTT; CDR3 protein: CSATTGTRTDTQYF
J gene: TRBJ1-1; clone size: many; D gene: TRBD1; V gene: TRBV27; CDR3 DNA: TGTGCCAGCAGCCCGGGACAGGCCCTTGAAGCTTTCTTT; CDR3 protein: CASSPGQALEAFF
J gene: TRBJ2-1; clone size: many; D gene: -; V gene: TRBV15; CDR3 DNA: TGTGCCACCAGCAATCTGCCCAATGAGCAGTTCTTC; CDR3 protein: CATSNLPNEQFF
J gene: TRBJ1-1; clone size: many; D gene: TRBD1; V gene: TRBV20-1; CDR3 DNA: TGCAGTGCTAACCGAGGGGGCTCGAACACTGAAGCTTTCTTT; CDR3 protein: CSANRGGSNTEAFF
J gene: TRBJ1-1; clone size: many; D gene: TRBD1; V gene: TRBV6-2/TRBV6-3; CDR3 DNA: TGTGCCAGCAGACGAACAGGGGGCACTGAAGCTTTCTTT; CDR3 protein: CASRRTGGTEAFF
J gene: TRBJ2-3; clone size: many; D gene: TRBD2; V gene: TRBV2; CDR3 DNA: TGTGCCAGCGGAAGACTAGCGGGGGCCACAGATACGCAGTATTTT; CDR3 protein: CASGRLAGATDTQYF
J gene: TRBJ1-4; clone size: -; D gene: -; V gene: TRBV6-1; CDR3 DNA: TGTGCCAGCAGTGATGGGTTTTTACGGCCGGAAAAACTGTTTTTT; CDR3 protein: CASSDGFLRPEKLFF
J gene: TRBJ1-2; clone size: many; D gene: -; V gene: TRBV5-5; CDR3 DNA: TGTGCCAGCTGCCCCGGGACGGACTATGGCTACACCTTC; CDR3 protein: CASCPGTDYGYTF
J gene: TRBJ2-2; clone size: few; D gene: TRBD1; V gene: TRBV20-1; CDR3 DNA: TGCAGTGCTAGCGCTGGACAGGGAGGCGGGGAGCTGTTTTTT; CDR3 protein: CSASAGQGGGELFF
J gene: TRBJ1-4; clone size: few; D gene: -; V gene: TRBV20-1; CDR3 DNA: TGCAGTTACCGAGAGGGCGGAGGTGAAAAACTGTTTTTT; CDR3 protein: CSYREGGGEKLFF
J gene: TRBJ1-1; clone size: many; D gene: -; V gene: TRBV20-1; CDR3 DNA: TGCAGTGCTAGGACAAAGGGAGAAGCTTTCTTT; CDR3 protein: CSARTKGEAFF
J gene: TRBJ2-3; clone size: many; D gene: -; V gene: TRBV10-2; CDR3 DNA: TGCGCCAGCAGTCCCAGGAACACAGATACGCAGTATTTT; CDR3 protein: CASSPRNTDTQYF
J gene: TRBJ1-2; clone size: many; D gene: TRBD1; V gene: TRBV7-8; CDR3 DNA: TGTGCCAGCAGCTTCGGACAGGCAAACTATGGCTACACCTTC; CDR3 protein: CASSFGQANYGYTF
J gene: TRBJ1-1; clone size: many; D gene: -; V gene: TRBV11-2; CDR3 DNA: TGTGCCAGCAGCGCTAGGGTTGCAGGGAGCGAAGCTTTCTTT; CDR3 protein: CASSARVAGSEAFF
J gene: TRBJ2-1; clone size: -; D gene: TRBD1; V gene: TRBV11-1; CDR3 DNA: TGTGCCAGCAGCCCCCGACAGGGGAGGAATGAGCAGTTCTTC; CDR3 protein: CASSPRQGRNEQFF
J gene: TRBJ1-1; clone size: many; D gene: -; V gene: TRBV18; CDR3 DNA: TGTGCCAGCTCACCAGAAGTACCAAGTAACACTGAAGCTTTCTTT; CDR3 protein: CASSPEVPSNTEAFF
J gene: TRBJ2-7; clone size: many; D gene: TRBD1; V gene: TRBV20-1; CDR3 DNA: TGCAGTGCTCTATACAGGGGCTCCTACGAGCAGTACTTC; CDR3 protein: CSALYRGSYEQYF
J gene: TRBJ1-1; clone size: many; D gene: TRBD1; V gene: TRBV15; CDR3 DNA: TGTGCCACCAGCAGAGATAAGGGGACAGGCCCCACTGAAGCTTTCTTT; CDR3 protein: CATSRDKGTGPTEAFF
J gene: TRBJ2-3; clone size: many; D gene: -; V gene: TRBV24-1; CDR3 DNA: TGTGCCACCAGTGACCCTAACCTACAGGTCGGAACAGATACGCAGTATTTT; CDR3 protein: CATSDPNLQVGTDTQYF
J gene: TRBJ2-6; clone size: many; D gene: -; V gene: TRBV7-3; CDR3 DNA: TGTGCCAGCAGCTCAACTATTATGCGTACTGGGGCCAACGTCCTGACTTTC; CDR3 protein: CASSSTIMRTGANVLTF
J gene: TRBJ1-6; clone size: many; D gene: TRBD1; V gene: TRBV2; CDR3 DNA: TGTGCCAGCAGTCTCCAGGGGGATAATTCACCCCTCCACTTT; CDR3 protein: CASSLQGDNSPLHF
J gene: TRBJ1-1; clone size: many; D gene: TRBD1; V gene: TRBV28; CDR3 DNA: TGTGCCAGCATCCTACAGGGGGCAATCACTGAAGCTTTCTTT; CDR3 protein: CASILQGAITEAFF
J gene: TRBJ1-2; clone size: -; D gene: TRBD1; V gene: TRBV6-5; CDR3 DNA: TGTGCCAGCAGTTACTTGGACAGGCGGGGCTACACCTTC; CDR3 protein: CASSYLDRRGYTF
J gene: TRBJ1-1; clone size: -; D gene: -; V gene: TRBV29-1; CDR3 DNA: TGCAGCGTAATACCCCGGGAGGGCACTGAAGCTTTCTTT; CDR3 protein: CSVIPREGTEAFF
J gene: TRBJ2-2; clone size: few; D gene: TRBD2; V gene: TRBV6-2/TRBV6-3; CDR3 DNA: TGTGCCAGCAGTTACTCCCCTAGCGGGGGGAACACCGGGGAGCTGTTTTTT; CDR3 protein: CASSYSPSGGNTGELFF
J gene: TRBJ2-7; clone size: many; D gene: TRBD1; V gene: TRBV7-6; CDR3 DNA: TGTGCCAGCAGTTTTGGGACAGGGGAGTTGGTGCAGTACTTC; CDR3 protein: CASSFGTGELVQYF
J gene: TRBJ2-5; clone size: many; D gene: -; V gene: TRBV18; CDR3 DNA: TGTGCCAGCTCACTTGGGTTTGACCAAGAGACCCAGTACTTC; CDR3 protein: CASSLGFDQETQYF
J gene: TRBJ1-2; clone size: many; D gene: -; V gene: TRBV5-6; CDR3 DNA: TGTGCCAGCAGCCCTGAGGCTAACTATGGCTACACCTTC; CDR3 protein: CASSPEANYGYTF